These 2 T cell receptor beta chains share one sample of origin, sequenced in a study of cytomegalovirus exposure and HLA in healthy donors. The PCR contained 60 Vbeta and 13 Jbeta primers. TCRdb keeps only in-frame clones here, not all; method: immunoSEQ multiplex PCR. This repertoire shows around 140,000 clones, approximately 85% found once; its top ten account for roughly 7.7%. The source material was PBMCs. Every receptor here comes from a woman aged 45-65 years in good health and CMV-seropositive.

V usage is TRBV28 and J usage is TRBJ1-1; no reliable D call. CDR1 and CDR2 (germline): MDHEN, SYDVKM. Trimming stripped 3 bases from V and 0 bases from J, with 11 bases between. The CDR3 has 15 amino acids. In DNA form, the CDR3 reads TGTGCCAGCAGTTTTTTTGCCGCTATGAACACTGAAGCTTTCTTT. This sequence encodes CASSFFAAMNTEAFF.

The genes are TRBV28 and TRBJ2-5, with a possible D match to TRBD1 (5 bases). The CDR3 runs to 14 residues. Trimming shortened V by 2 bases and J by 7 bases, and 14 bases separated the two germline ends. Germline assignment: CDR1 MDHEN and CDR2 SYDVKM. Written as DNA, the CDR3 is TGTGCCAGCAGTTTAGAGTCAGGGTGGGGGACCCAGTACTTC. This gives the protein CASSLESGWGTQYF.